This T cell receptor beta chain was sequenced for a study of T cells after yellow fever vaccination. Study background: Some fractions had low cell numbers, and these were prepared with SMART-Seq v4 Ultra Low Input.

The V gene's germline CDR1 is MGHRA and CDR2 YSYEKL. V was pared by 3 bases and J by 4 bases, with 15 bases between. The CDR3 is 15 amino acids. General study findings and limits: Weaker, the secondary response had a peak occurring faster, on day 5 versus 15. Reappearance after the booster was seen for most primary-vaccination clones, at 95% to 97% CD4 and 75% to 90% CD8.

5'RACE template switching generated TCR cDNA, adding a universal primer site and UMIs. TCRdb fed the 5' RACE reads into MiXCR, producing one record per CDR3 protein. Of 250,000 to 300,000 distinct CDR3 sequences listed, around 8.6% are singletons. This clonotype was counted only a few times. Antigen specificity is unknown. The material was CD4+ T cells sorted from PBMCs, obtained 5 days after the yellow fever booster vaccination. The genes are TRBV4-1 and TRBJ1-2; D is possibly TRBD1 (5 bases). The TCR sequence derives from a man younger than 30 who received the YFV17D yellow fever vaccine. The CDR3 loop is CASSHPQGASYGYTF. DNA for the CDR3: TGCGCCAGCAGCCACCCCCAGGGCGCGAGCTATGGCTACACCTTC.